This T cell receptor (beta chain) was captured by sequencing in a study of blood T cell repertoires in COVID-19. Across the study: The study drew acute and convalescent COVID-19 samples from the United States, Italy and Spain.

Method: immunoSEQ multiplex PCR; TCRdb's copy keeps in-frame clones and lacks some. Here the sample spans some 300,000 clones, around 89% being singletons. From germline, CDR1 is SEHNR and CDR2 FQNEAQ (reference sequence). Losses at the gene ends were 5 bases for V and 6 bases for J; bases not matched to a gene: 5. This CDR3 is built from 13 residues. The clonotype was recovered from a woman aged 50 to 65 with COVID-19, enrolled during active disease. What was sequenced was peripheral blood. The chain is built from TRBV7-9 and TRBJ2-7, with 9 bases lining up with TRBD1. CDR3: CASSGRDRVEQYF. CDR3 bases: TGTGCCAGCAGCGGCCGGGACAGGGTCGAGCAGTACTTC.